Presented here are 31 T cell receptor beta chains from one specimen sequenced in a study of Graves' ophthalmopathy and Graves' hyperthyroidism. For repertoire sequencing, the TCR beta CDR3 regions were amplified from RNA transcripts. RT-PCR in the first round used HTBI primers; a second-round multiplex PCR followed. TCRdb itself ran the multiplex PCR reads through MiXCR, one entry per CDR3 protein. Here the sample spans 350,000 to 400,000 distinct CDR3 sequences, about 16% being singletons. Sequences were obtained from peripheral blood. The origin of the receptors is a woman in her late teens or twenties with Graves' ophthalmopathy.

This clonotype was found many times. CDR3 in amino acids: CASSTGTGRLSGELFF. Here the CDR3 DNA reads TGTGCCAGTAGTACAGGGACAGGGCGGTTATCCGGGGAGCTGTTTTTT. This rearrangement joins TRBV19 to TRBJ2-2; 9 bases are shared with TRBD1. Trimming removed 4 bases from V and 6 bases from J; junction bases left unmatched: 9. The germline V gene encodes CDR1 LNHDA and CDR2 SQIVND (reference sequence). The CDR3 covers 16 residues.

Many counts were recorded for this clonotype. The chain is built from TRBV7-2 and TRBJ2-2; 8 nucleotides match TRBD2. CDR3 length equals 17 residues. Germline V lookup: CDR1 SGHTA, CDR2 FQGNSA. Germline trimming cut 5 bases from V and 4 bases from J; bases unmatched to any gene: 12. The CDR3 is CASSGPFGRGTTGELFF. In nucleotides, the CDR3 is TGTGCCAGCAGCGGGCCGTTCGGGAGGGGGACCACCGGGGAGCTGTTTTTT.

This clonotype was detected ten times or more. J is TRBJ1-5 and V is TRBV6-1; D is possibly TRBD1 (5 bases). Germline-derived CDR1 and CDR2 are MNHNS and SASEGT. V lost 6 bases and J lost 2, with 14 bases in between. The CDR3 extends over 15 amino acids. The CDR3 DNA sequence: TGTGCCAGCAGGAAGGGGATTGATGGCAATCAGCCCCAGCATTTT. Residues: CASRKGIDGNQPQHF.

This clonotype was recorded at least ten times. The chain joins TRBV10-3 to TRBJ1-5, with D possibly matching TRBD1 (5 bases). This CDR3 is 15 amino acids long. V lost 4 bases, J lost 7 bases, and 17 bases lay in between. CDR1 and CDR2 from the germline V gene are ENHRY and SYGVKD. The CDR3 here is CAISGQGSIGQPQHF. CDR3 nucleotide sequence: TGTGCCATCAGTGGCCAGGGCAGCATCGGACAGCCCCAGCATTTT.

This clonotype was observed a few times. The chain is built from TRBV6-1 and TRBJ1-1, with 7 bases that match TRBD1. The CDR3 spans 12 residues. Germline V lookup: CDR1 MNHNS, CDR2 SASEGT. The ends lost 6 bases at V and 7 bases at J; junction bases unmatched: 5. CDR3 sequence: CASSGQAREAFF. The CDR3 nucleotides are TGTGCCAGCAGCGGACAGGCGCGTGAAGCTTTCTTT.

This clonotype was recorded only once. In DNA, the CDR3 is TGCAGTGCTAGCTTTTCTCACGCCAACTATGGCTACACCTTC. It translates to CSASFSHANYGYTF. V gene TRBV20-1 combines with J gene TRBJ1-2; no reliable D call. The CDR3 length is 14 residues. Germline V lookup: CDR1 DFQATT, CDR2 SNEGSKA (reference sequence). Trimming took off 3 bases at V and 2 bases at J, with 13 bases between the two ends.

This clonotype appeared many times. In DNA, the CDR3 is TGTGCCAGTAGAAGCCTTCCTAACACTGAAGCTTTCTTT. Its protein is CASRSLPNTEAFF. J is TRBJ1-1 and V is TRBV19, with D uncertain. There are 13 residues in the CDR3. Germline CDR1 LNHDA, CDR2 SQIVND (reference sequence). With 6 bases removed from V and 2 bases from J, the gap between germline ends came to 10 bases.

The table lists this clonotype with a few counts. CDR3 DNA: TGTGCCAGCACCAAATGGGGACAGATGTACGAGCAGTACTTC. Translating gives CASTKWGQMYEQYF. The J gene is TRBJ2-7, the V gene TRBV12-3 or TRBV12-4, with TRBD1 matching over 7 bases. The V segment lost 7 bases and the J segment 4 bases; nucleotides outside the gene matches: 10. The CDR3 has 14 residues.

This clonotype has ten or more counts. The junction departs from the called germline gene at one end, perhaps through a read error. The chain employs TRBV6-5 and TRBJ2-7; D is ambiguous. Looked up from germline, CDR1 is MNHEY and CDR2 is SVGAGI. The CDR3 loop spans 15 amino acids. CDR3 sequence: CTSSYSSPVIYEQYF. The CDR3 region has the DNA TGTACCAGCAGTTACTCGAGCCCCGTCATCTACGAGCAGTACTTC.

The sample holds many counts of this clonotype. The J gene is TRBJ2-2, the V gene TRBV6-2 or TRBV6-3; D assignment may be TRBD1 or TRBD2 (6 bases each). Germline V gene lookup returns CDR1 MNHEY and CDR2 SVGEGT. The V gene lost 2 bases and the J gene lost 1 base, with 14 bases spanning the gap. CDR3 length: 17 amino acids. CDR3 coding DNA: TGTGCCAGCAGTTACGGGGGGCAGGGACAGAACACCGGGGAGCTGTTTTTT. It specifies CASSYGGQGQNTGELFF.

This clonotype was observed many times. DNA for the CDR3: TGTGCCAGCAGAGATGTTTTGAACGAGCAGTACTTC. Protein product: CASRDVLNEQYF. This rearrangement joins TRBV6-2 or TRBV6-3 to TRBJ2-7; no firm D call. CDR1 and CDR2 from the germline V gene are MNHEY and SVGEGT. Trimming left V 6 bases short and J 5 bases short, with 11 bases between. This CDR3 has 12 residues.

This clonotype showed up many times. The rearrangement joins TRBV20-1 to TRBJ2-7, with D possibly being TRBD1 (5 bases). Germline CDR1 and CDR2: DFQATT and SNEGSKA (reference sequence). V was clipped by 4 bases and J by 2 bases, with 9 bases between them. The length of the CDR3 is 12 residues. For the CDR3, the DNA is TGCAGTGCTACCGGACATACCTACGAGCAGTACTTC. It codes for CSATGHTYEQYF.

Many counts were recorded for this clonotype. The rearrangement links TRBV11-1 to TRBJ1-1, with D possibly matching TRBD1 (6 bases). Trimming took 3 bases from V and 7 from J, leaving 24 bases between them. Germline V gene sequence: CDR1 SGHAT, CDR2 FQDESV (reference sequence). This CDR3 is built from 17 residues. The CDR3 region is CASSLDRERPPRGEAFF. CDR3 sequence (DNA): TGTGCCAGCAGCTTGGACCGCGAACGACCCCCCAGGGGTGAAGCTTTCTTT.

This clonotype was counted many times. The V gene is TRBV10-2, the J gene TRBJ2-7; TRBD2 matches 13 bases. The J segment lost 4 bases and the V segment lost 2 bases, leaving 5 bases of the junction unmatched. The CDR3 covers 16 residues. Germline CDR1 and CDR2: WSHSY and SAAADI. CDR3 coding DNA: TGCGCCAGCAGTGAGGTAGGGACTAGCGGGATTTACGAGCAGTACTTC. The encoded protein is CASSEVGTSGIYEQYF.

This clonotype was found many times. The chain couples TRBV6-5 to TRBJ1-2; D is ambiguous. The CDR3 contains 14 residues. V lost 5 bases and J lost 3, with 13 bases in between. CDR1 and CDR2 (germline): MNHEY, SVGAGI. This CDR3 is CASSRSGYDYGYTF. The CDR3, as DNA: TGTGCCAGCAGTCGTTCAGGATACGACTATGGCTACACCTTC.

The chain uses TRBV7-2 and TRBJ2-7; TRBD2 is a possible D gene (5 bases). The CDR3 is 15 amino acids. Trimming took off 5 bases at V and 2 bases at J, with 16 bases between the two ends. Germline assignment: CDR1 SGHTA and CDR2 FQGNSA. DNA for the CDR3: TGTGCCAGCAGCCCTCGTAGCGTCCCTCCCTACGAGCAGTACTTC. Protein product: CASSPRSVPPYEQYF.

This clonotype was seen many times. The chain combines TRBV6-2 or TRBV6-3 with TRBJ2-7; TRBD2 is a possible D gene (5 bases). V shed 5 bases and J shed 1 base, with 15 bases lying between them. There are 15 residues in the CDR3. Per germline, CDR1 MNHEY and CDR2 SVGEGT. The CDR3, as DNA: TGTGCCAGCAGTATCGGGATTTTGAATTCCTACGAGCAGTACTTC. Translation gives CASSIGILNSYEQYF.

V is TRBV28 and J is TRBJ1-2; D gene unclear. Trimming pared 8 bases from V and 0 bases from J, leaving 7 bases between. This CDR3 is built from 12 residues. Germline CDR1 is MDHEN and CDR2 is SYDVKM. CDR3 in amino acids: CASFYSNYGYTF. The CDR3 DNA reads TGTGCCAGCTTCTACTCTAACTATGGCTACACCTTC.

The V gene is TRBV18, the J gene TRBJ2-7, with TRBD1 identical over 9 bases. J gave up 2 bases and V 6 bases, and 17 bases lay outside the gene matches. CDR3 length equals 18 residues. Germline V gives CDR1 KGHSH, CDR2 LQKENI. Written as DNA, the CDR3 is TGTGCCAGCTCGCAGAGGGAGAACAGGGGGCCGCCTCCCTACGAGCAGTACTTC. Its protein is CASSQRENRGPPPYEQYF.

This clonotype was observed at least ten times. As DNA, the CDR3 is TGCGCCAGCAGCGTGGGACTAGCGGATCCCTACGAGCAGTACTTC. Amino acids: CASSVGLADPYEQYF. This chain joins TRBV5-1 and TRBJ2-7; 11 bases map to TRBD2. The germline V gene encodes CDR1 SGHRS and CDR2 YFSETQ. This CDR3 is built from 15 residues. The trim removed 4 bases at V and 2 bases at J, leaving 5 bases unmatched. The full variable domain, rest sourced from reference TRBV5-1 and TRBJ2-7, is KAGVTQTPRYLIKTRGQQVTLSCSPISGHRSVSWYQQTPGQGLQFLFEYFSETQRNKGNFPGRFSGRQFSNSRSEMNVSTLELGDSALYLCASSVGLADPYEQYFGPGTRLTVT.

This clonotype has ten or more counts. The genes are TRBV10-3 and TRBJ2-5; 12 bases agree with TRBD2. The CDR3 loop spans 15 amino acids. Trimming removed 7 bases from V and 0 bases from J; junction bases left unmatched: 3. Germline loops: CDR1 ENHRY, CDR2 SYGVKD. The CDR3 nucleotides read TGTGCCATCAACCGACTAGCGGGGGACCAAGAGACCCAGTACTTC. It yields the protein CAINRLAGDQETQYF.

Ten or more counts support this clonotype. J is TRBJ1-5 and V is TRBV4-1, with D uncertain. This CDR3 spans 15 amino acids. Trimming removed 0 bases from V and 0 bases from J, with 6 bases in between. Germline V lookup: CDR1 MGHRA, CDR2 YSYEKL. The CDR3 sequence: CASSQESSSNQPQHF. The CDR3 nucleotides read TGCGCCAGCAGCCAAGAAAGCAGTAGCAATCAGCCCCAGCATTTT.

This clonotype came up many times. The V gene is TRBV10-2, the J gene TRBJ1-6; D is undetermined. CDR1 WSHSY and CDR2 SAAADI come from the germline V gene. V dropped 0 bases and J dropped 8 bases, with 5 bases sitting between them. The CDR3 runs 13 residues. In nucleotides, the CDR3 is TGCGCCAGCAGTGAGTCGGCGTATTCACCCCTCCACTTT. Translated, it gives CASSESAYSPLHF.

This clonotype was counted ten times or more. V is TRBV20-1 and J is TRBJ2-7; D could derive from TRBD1 or TRBD2 (5 bases each). The CDR3 runs to 15 residues. Germline-derived CDR1 and CDR2 are DFQATT and SNEGSKA (reference sequence). Trimming pared 1 base from V and 3 bases from J, leaving 16 bases between. CDR3 amino acids: CSARGSRGRVYEQYF. The CDR3 region has the DNA TGCAGTGCTAGAGGGAGCCGGGGCAGGGTCTACGAGCAGTACTTC.

The V gene is TRBV3-1, the J gene TRBJ2-7, with D perhaps TRBD1 or TRBD2 (5 bases each). Germline assignment: CDR1 LGHDT and CDR2 YNNKEL (reference sequence). Trimming pared 6 bases from V and 6 bases from J, leaving 15 bases between. This CDR3 spans 13 amino acids. The CDR3 region has the DNA TGTGCCAGCAGGGGGGACGTCTGGAGCGAGCAGTACTTC. Its protein product is CASRGDVWSEQYF.

This clonotype occurred many times. This chain joins TRBV12-3 or TRBV12-4 and TRBJ1-1; no definite D call. The CDR3 spans 13 residues. The V gene lost 3 bases and the J gene lost 1 base, with 6 bases spanning the gap. The CDR3 region has the DNA TGTGCCAGCAGTTTCCACGGGAACACTGAAGCTTTCTTT. Amino acids: CASSFHGNTEAFF.

This clonotype was counted many times. This chain joins TRBV5-1 and TRBJ1-2, with TRBD1 identical over 10 bases. CDR1 and CDR2 from the germline V gene are SGHRS and YFSETQ. CDR3 size: 17 residues. The ends lost 7 bases at V and 4 bases at J; junction bases unmatched: 16. CDR3 amino acids: CASYRTPSGQGTYGYTF. The CDR3 DNA follows: TGCGCCAGCTACCGGACCCCTTCGGGACAGGGGACCTATGGCTACACCTTC.

This clonotype was seen ten or more times. The chain combines TRBV18 with TRBJ1-1; weak D call: TRBD1 (6 bases). CDR1 is KGHSH and CDR2 is LQKENI in the germline V gene. V lost 2 bases to trimming and J lost 1 base, with 11 bases between them. CDR3 length equals 15 residues. CDR3: CASSPDRMGNTEAFF. CDR3 DNA: TGTGCCAGCTCACCAGACAGGATGGGGAACACTGAAGCTTTCTTT.

This clonotype has at least ten counts. J is TRBJ2-2 and V is TRBV5-1; 8 nucleotides match TRBD1. The ends lost 3 bases at V and 3 bases at J; junction bases unmatched: 4. Germline CDR1 reads SGHRS; CDR2 reads YFSETQ. The CDR3 spans 15 residues. The CDR3 sequence is CASSYPTGDTGELFF. In DNA form, the CDR3 reads TGCGCCAGCAGCTACCCGACAGGGGACACCGGGGAGCTGTTTTTT.

Many counts were recorded for this clonotype. CDR3: CASSVGEGYEQYF. The CDR3 bases are TGTGCCAGCAGCGTAGGCGAGGGATACGAGCAGTACTTC. The chain carries TRBV9 and TRBJ2-7, with D possibly being TRBD2 (5 bases). Trimming cost V 0 bases and J 4 bases, with 8 bases left between them. This CDR3 contains 13 residues. Germline-derived CDR1 and CDR2 are SGDLS and YYNGEE.

This clonotype was seen at least ten times. This chain connects TRBV11-2 to TRBJ2-7, with D unresolved. V was trimmed by 3 bases and J by 2 bases, leaving 8 bases between them. This CDR3 contains 13 residues. The germline V gene encodes CDR1 SGHAT and CDR2 FQNNGV. CDR3 region: CASSFPSTYEQYF. The CDR3 DNA reads TGTGCCAGCAGCTTCCCTTCGACCTACGAGCAGTACTTC.